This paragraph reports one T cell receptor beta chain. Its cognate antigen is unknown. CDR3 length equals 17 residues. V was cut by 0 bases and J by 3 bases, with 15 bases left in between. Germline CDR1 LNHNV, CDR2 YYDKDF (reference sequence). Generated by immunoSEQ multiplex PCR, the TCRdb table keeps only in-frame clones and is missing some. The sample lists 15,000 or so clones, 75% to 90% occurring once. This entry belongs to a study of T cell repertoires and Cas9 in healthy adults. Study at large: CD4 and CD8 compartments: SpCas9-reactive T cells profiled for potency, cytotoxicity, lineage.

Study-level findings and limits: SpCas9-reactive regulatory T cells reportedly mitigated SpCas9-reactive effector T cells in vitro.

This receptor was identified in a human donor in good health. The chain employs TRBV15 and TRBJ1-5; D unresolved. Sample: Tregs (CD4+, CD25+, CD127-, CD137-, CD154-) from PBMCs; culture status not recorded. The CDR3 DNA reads TGTGCCACCAGCAGAGATGCGGGGAGAAGGTTCAATCAGCCCCAGCATTTT. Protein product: CATSRDAGRRFNQPQHF.